Following are 29 T cell receptor beta chains from one sample sequenced in a study of shared clonotypes between healthy human individuals (dated by TCRdb to between 2020 and 2021). Libraries were made using the immunoSEQ multiplex PCR assay. The clones in this table, taken by TCRdb from immuneACCESS, are in-frame only. Not every clone is retained; where verified, under half of the shortfall comes from an unresolved V gene, and the cause of the rest is unknown. For this sample the table gives 2 million to 3 million clones, of which around nine tenths were detected only once. The biggest ten clones account for under 0.15% of the sample. Sequencing input: naive CD4+ T cells sorted from blood. The cell subset or site label, read with the paper, signifies: CD45RA+ positively selected. The receptors derive from a young man in good health.

In regard to this clone: Other DNA sequences within the sample encode an identical CDR3. The chain is built from TRBV5-4 and TRBJ2-1, with TRBD2 identical over 13 bases. The J segment lost 5 bases and the V segment lost 0 bases, leaving 2 bases of the junction unmatched. This CDR3 is 16 amino acids long. Germline CDR1 and CDR2: SGHNT and YYREEE (reference sequence). The CDR3 nucleotides read TGTGCCAGCAGCTTGGGGGGACTAGCGGGGAACAATGAGCAGTTCTTC. This gives the protein CASSLGGLAGNNEQFF.

This chain connects TRBV12-1 to TRBJ2-3; TRBD1, the table's D call, lacks a check against the DNA. TRBV12-1 constitutes a pseudogene. The CDR3 sequence is 17 residues long. Here the CDR3 reads CASSSSGTGPITDTQYF. The CDR3 region has the DNA TGTGCCAGCAGCTCTTCCGGGACAGGGCCCATCACAGATACGCAGTATTTT.

The J gene is TRBJ2-7, the V gene TRBV12-2; TRBD1, as called in the table, went unchecked against the DNA. TRBV12-2 is labeled a pseudogene. The CDR3 contains 17 residues. The CDR3 reads CASRQLSRKQGTYEQYF. For the CDR3, the DNA is TGTGCAAGTCGCCAACTTAGCCGAAAACAGGGGACCTACGAGCAGTACTTC.

This chain connects TRBV5-5 to TRBJ1-2; tentatively, D is TRBD1 (6 bases). The germline gives CDR1 SGHKS, CDR2 YYEKEE (reference sequence). The CDR3 has 12 amino acids. V was pared by 5 bases and J by 5 bases, with 10 bases between. CDR3 region: CASSEGEYGYTF. The CDR3 bases are TGTGCCAGCAGTGAGGGGGAGTATGGCTACACCTTC.

This chain uses TRBV6-6 with TRBJ2-1; 9 bases are a match to TRBD2. The trim removed 4 bases at V and 2 bases at J, leaving 3 bases unmatched. Germline lookup yields CDR1 MNHNY and CDR2 SVGAGI (reference sequence). This CDR3 contains 15 residues. The CDR3, as DNA: TGTGCCAGCAGTTTTGAGCGGGGGGCCTACAATGAGCAGTTCTTC. This encodes CASSFERGAYNEQFF.

This sequence joins TRBV7-2 and TRBJ2-5, with 8 bases lining up with TRBD1. The CDR3 contains 13 residues. J lost 12 bases, V lost 5 bases, and 11 bases had no gene match. The germline CDR1 and CDR2 sequences are SGHTA and FQGNSA. The CDR3: CASSPQGAGIKYF. The CDR3 DNA follows: TGTGCCAGCAGCCCCCAGGGGGCGGGGATAAAGTACTTC. Looking up the rest from reference TRBV7-2 and TRBJ2-5 gives the full variable domain: GAGVSQSPSNKVTEKGKDVELRCDPISGHTALYWYRQSLGQGLEFLIYFQGNSAPDKSGLPSDRFSAERTGGSVSTLTIQRTQQEDSAVYLCASSPQGAGIKYFGPGTRLLVL.

The chain employs TRBV7-6 and TRBJ2-5; maybe TRBD1 (6 bases). This CDR3 region has 15 residues. Germline V gene lookup returns CDR1 SGHVS and CDR2 FNYEAQ. V was cut by 0 bases and J by 2 bases, with 10 bases left in between. The DNA for the CDR3 is TGTGCCAGCAGCTTAGCGGTTACAGGGCAAGAGACCCAGTACTTC. Its protein is CASSLAVTGQETQYF. Filled out from reference TRBV7-6 and TRBJ2-5, the complete variable domain reads GAGVSQSPRYKVTKRGQDVALRCDPISGHVSLYWYRQALGQGPEFLTYFNYEAQQDKSGLPNDRFSAERPEGSISTLTIQRTEQRDSAMYRCASSLAVTGQETQYFGPGTRLLVL.

This clone showed up just once. The chain joins TRBV10-2 to TRBJ2-3; weak D call: TRBD2 (6 bases). The CDR3 length is 15 residues. V shed 0 bases and J shed 2 bases, with 9 bases lying between them. Germline V gene sequence: CDR1 WSHSY, CDR2 SAAADI. The CDR3 spells CASSESGLYTDTQYF. CDR3 nucleotides: TGCGCCAGCAGTGAGTCGGGACTCTACACAGATACGCAGTATTTT.

In this sample, this clone turned up once. The chain has TRBV27 and TRBJ2-3, with TRBD2 as a possible D gene (6 bases). This CDR3 is built from 13 residues. V lost 6 bases to trimming and J lost 8 bases, with 15 bases between them. Germline V gene sequence: CDR1 MNHEY, CDR2 SMNVEV (reference sequence). CDR3 coding DNA: TGTGCCAGCAGCACTGGGGCGGGGCTTACGCAGTATTTT. Its protein product is CASSTGAGLTQYF.

The chain has TRBV27 and TRBJ1-5; perhaps TRBD1 as D (5 bases). CDR3 size: 14 residues. V was shortened by 2 bases and J by 7 bases, with 12 bases between the two germline ends. Germline values: CDR1 MNHEY, CDR2 SMNVEV (reference sequence). CDR3 nucleotide sequence: TGTGCCAGCAGTTTACCAGGGTTGGGCCAGCCCCAGCATTTT. Encoded protein: CASSLPGLGQPQHF.

This chain joins TRBV10-2 and TRBJ2-1, with D possibly being TRBD2 (5 bases). This CDR3 is built from 16 residues. Trimming left V 7 bases short and J 0 bases short, with 16 bases between. Germline V CDR1 and CDR2: WSHSY, SAAADI. CDR3 residues: CASTGLQRSSYNEQFF. The CDR3 DNA reads as TGCGCCAGCACAGGTCTTCAGCGGAGCTCCTACAATGAGCAGTTCTTC.

The J gene is TRBJ2-5, the V gene TRBV6-1; TRBD1 or TRBD2 may be the D gene (6 bases each). V lost 4 bases, J lost 0 bases, and 18 bases lay in between. The germline V gene has CDR1 MNHNS and CDR2 SASEGT. This CDR3 comprises 17 residues. This CDR3 is CASSVGGGLGNQETQYF. The CDR3 DNA reads as TGTGCCAGCAGTGTAGGAGGGGGGTTGGGGAACCAAGAGACCCAGTACTTC.

The genes are TRBV29-1 and TRBJ2-1; TRBD1 matches at 8 bases. The V and J ends lost 4 bases and 8 bases, in that order; junction bases with no gene match: 10. The CDR3 consists of 14 residues. The V gene's germline CDR1 is SQVTM and CDR2 ANQGSEA. CDR3 residues: CSVVVGTGKHEQFF. DNA for the CDR3: TGCAGCGTTGTGGTAGGGACAGGAAAGCATGAGCAGTTCTTC.

This chain joins TRBV19 and TRBJ1-2; TRBD1 agrees at 8 bases. This CDR3 region has 14 residues. Germline CDR1 reads LNHDA; CDR2 reads SQIVND (reference sequence). With 3 bases clipped from V and 2 bases from J, the junction kept 2 bases outside the gene matches. DNA of the CDR3: TGTGCCAGTAGTATGCGACAGGGGAACTATGGCTACACCTTC. Amino acid sequence: CASSMRQGNYGYTF. The full variable domain, in which reference TRBV19 and TRBJ1-2 provide the parts outside the CDR3, is DGGITQSPKYLFRKEGQNVTLSCEQNLNHDAMYWYRQDPGQGLRLIYYSQIVNDFQKGDIAEGYSVSREKKESFPLTVTSAQKNPTAFYLCASSMRQGNYGYTFGSGTRLTVV.

The chain recombines TRBV7-6 with TRBJ2-3; 11 bases match TRBD2. Germline CDR1 SGHVS, CDR2 FNYEAQ. CDR3 size: 17 residues. V lost 1 base to trimming and J lost 4 bases; unmatched junction nucleotides: 7. This chain's CDR3 is CASSLGLAGGRSDTQYF. The CDR3 coding sequence is TGTGCCAGCAGCTTAGGGTTAGCGGGGGGGCGATCAGATACGCAGTATTTT.

The chain combines TRBV5-6 with TRBJ1-1; 9 positions agree with TRBD1. Germline CDR1 is SGHDT and CDR2 is YYEEEE. This CDR3 contains 13 residues. The V gene end was trimmed by 4 bases and the J gene end by 11 bases; junction bases not matched to a gene: 9. CDR3 residues: CASSSRDRVRAFF. As DNA, the CDR3 is TGTGCCAGCAGCAGCCGGGACAGGGTCCGGGCTTTCTTT.

This chain links TRBV5-8 with TRBJ1-2; 9 bases are a match to TRBD1. Germline values: CDR1 SGHTS, CDR2 YDEGEE. The V and J ends lost 2 bases and 6 bases, in that order; junction bases with no gene match: 14. The CDR3 runs to 17 residues. The CDR3 DNA sequence: TGTGCCAGCAGCTTCCTAACCACAGGACAGGGGATCGATGGCTACACCTTC. Amino acid sequence: CASSFLTTGQGIDGYTF.

This clone has just a few counts. This chain joins TRBV2 and TRBJ1-6, with TRBD1 matching 8 bases. From germline, CDR1 is SNHLY and CDR2 FYNNEI. V dropped 6 bases and J dropped 10; count of bases not matched to a gene: 5. CDR3 length: 13 amino acids. The CDR3 loop is CASRDREDSPLHF. The CDR3 DNA follows: TGTGCCAGCAGGGACAGGGAGGACTCACCCCTCCACTTT.

The genes are TRBV30 and TRBJ2-5; TRBD1 agrees at 8 bases. J gave up 2 bases and V 1 base, and 9 bases lay outside the gene matches. Germline lookup yields CDR1 GTSNPN and CDR2 SVGIG (reference sequence). This CDR3 has 16 residues. The CDR3 spells CAWSGLGDRSQETQYF. CDR3 nucleotide sequence: TGTGCCTGGAGTGGATTGGGGGACAGGAGTCAAGAGACCCAGTACTTC.

V gene TRBV5-1 combines with J gene TRBJ1-3, with a possible D match to TRBD1 (6 bases). The V end lost 2 bases, the J end lost 2 bases, and 8 bases lay between the germline ends. This CDR3 spans 14 amino acids. CDR1 and CDR2 (germline): SGHRS, YFSETQ. CDR3 residues: CASSFDRPGNTIYF. In DNA form, the CDR3 reads TGCGCCAGCAGCTTCGACAGGCCTGGAAACACCATATATTTT.

The V call is TRBV2, the J call TRBJ2-5; 7 nucleotides agree with TRBD1. CDR3 size: 16 residues. V was pared by 4 bases and J by 4 bases, with 12 bases of the junction left unmatched. CDR1 SNHLY and CDR2 FYNNEI come from the germline V gene. CDR3 amino acids: CASSGADRAGPETQYF. CDR3 DNA sequence: TGTGCCAGCAGTGGGGCCGACAGGGCTGGTCCAGAGACCCAGTACTTC.

For this clone: The sample holds other DNA sequences that translate to the same CDR3. The rearrangement uses TRBV6-5 and TRBJ2-7; the match to TRBD1 covers 9 bases. After removal of 6 bases from V and 2 bases from J, the junction contained 5 bases not matched to a gene. CDR1 and CDR2 from the germline V gene are MNHEY and SVGAGI. The CDR3 sequence is 14 residues long. The CDR3 sequence is CASSRGQGPYEQYF. The CDR3 DNA follows: TGTGCCAGCAGCCGGGGACAGGGACCCTACGAGCAGTACTTC.

A single count supports this clone. The chain joins TRBV9 to TRBJ2-5, with a tentative D call TRBD2 (5 bases). Trimming removed 0 bases from V and 2 bases from J, with 14 bases in between. CDR1 and CDR2 from the germline V gene are SGDLS and YYNGEE. This CDR3 is 16 amino acids long. The CDR3 is CASSVESDYRQETQYF. The CDR3 nucleotides are TGTGCCAGCAGCGTAGAGAGTGACTATAGGCAAGAGACCCAGTACTTC.

The chain is built from TRBV19 and TRBJ2-5, with TRBD2 identical over 8 bases. The CDR3 length is 15 residues. Germline CDR1 LNHDA, CDR2 SQIVND (reference sequence). V was pared by 1 base and J by 2 bases, with 3 bases of the junction left unmatched. CDR3 region: CASSIAQRGQETQYF. In DNA form, the CDR3 reads TGTGCCAGTAGTATAGCCCAGCGGGGGCAAGAGACCCAGTACTTC.

The chain links TRBV4-3 to TRBJ2-1; TRBD2 agrees at 9 bases. Trimming at V came to 0 bases and at J to 4 bases, leaving 4 bases not matched to a gene. The germline V gene encodes CDR1 LGHNA and CDR2 YSLEER. The CDR3 runs to 16 residues. The CDR3 bases are TGCGCCAGCAGCCAAGAAGGTAGCGGGAGTTACAATGAGCAGTTCTTC. This translates into CASSQEGSGSYNEQFF.

The table lists this clone with a count of one. The rearrangement links TRBV5-1 to TRBJ2-1; 12 bases line up with TRBD2. This CDR3 is built from 18 residues. Germline trimming cut 0 bases from V and 6 bases from J; bases unmatched to any gene: 10. CDR1 is SGHRS and CDR2 is YFSETQ in the germline V gene. CDR3 region: CASSLVRLLAGGSNEQFF. The CDR3 DNA follows: TGCGCCAGCAGCTTGGTCAGGCTACTAGCGGGAGGATCCAATGAGCAGTTCTTC.

This rearrangement joins TRBV7-2 to TRBJ2-3; TRBD2 is a possible D gene (5 bases). Trimming removed 4 bases at V and 6 bases at J, with 17 bases between. CDR3 length equals 15 residues. Germline V gene sequence: CDR1 SGHTA, CDR2 FQGNSA. The CDR3 reads CASSSTSSRADTQYF. CDR3 bases: TGTGCCAGCAGCTCGACCTCATCGCGGGCCGATACGCAGTATTTT.

CDR3 loop: CAISGLGGSTYNEQFF. CDR3 DNA: TGTGCCATCAGTGGGTTAGGTGGATCGACCTACAATGAGCAGTTCTTC. This sequence joins TRBV10-3 and TRBJ2-1; no firm D call. CDR3 length: 16 amino acids. Trimming pared 4 bases from V and 2 bases from J, leaving 15 bases between. CDR1 and CDR2 from the germline V gene are ENHRY and SYGVKD.

The sample holds one count of this clone. This chain joins TRBV7-2 and TRBJ2-1, with D perhaps TRBD1 (6 bases). The CDR3 consists of 16 residues. Germline V lookup: CDR1 SGHTA, CDR2 FQGNSA. V was clipped by 2 bases and J by 6 bases, with 17 bases between them. CDR3 nucleotide sequence: TGTGCCAGCAGCTTATACTTAGGGCAAGGGGGCAATGAGCAGTTCTTC. Its translation: CASSLYLGQGGNEQFF.